These 6 T cell receptor beta chains share one sample of origin, sequenced in a study of T cells after yellow fever vaccination. TCRdb re-called the 5' RACE reads with MiXCR, one entry per CDR3 protein. Of a few hundred thousand distinct CDR3 sequences listed, 6.9% are singletons. The starting material was CD4+ T cells sorted from PBMCs, obtained 15 days after the yellow fever booster vaccination. These receptors came from a man aged 30 to 39 who received the YFV17D yellow fever vaccine.

This clonotype was seen more than once but under ten times. The CDR3 spells CSATPLQHQPQHF. CDR3 nucleotide sequence: TGCAGTGCTACCCCCCTCCAGCATCAGCCCCAGCATTTT. The rearrangement uses TRBV20-1 and TRBJ1-5; D is unclear. Germline lookup yields CDR1 DFQATT and CDR2 SNEGSKA (reference sequence). This CDR3 has 13 residues. V was shortened by 4 bases and J by 5 bases, with 12 bases between the two germline ends.

There are many counts of this clonotype. The chain uses TRBV5-1 and TRBJ2-1; D may be TRBD1 (5 bases). V lost 4 bases and J 7 bases, leaving 18 bases between the germline ends. The CDR3 is 15 residues long. From germline, CDR1 is SGHRS and CDR2 YFSETQ. DNA of the CDR3: TGCGCCAGCAGCCTAGGGGCAGCCTCTCTGAATGAGCAGTTCTTC. This gives the protein CASSLGAASLNEQFF.

A word on this clonotype: Given a much more abundant clone one base away, this may be a read error. This chain joins TRBV28 and TRBJ1-1; D gene unclear. Germline-derived CDR1 and CDR2 are MDHEN and SYDVKM. The CDR3 has 11 residues. The CDR3 protein is CASGWNTAAFF. The DNA of the CDR3 is TGTGCCAGTGGCTGGAACACTGCAGCTTTCTTT.

There are many counts of this clonotype. J is TRBJ1-5 and V is TRBV7-8; tentative D call: TRBD1 (6 bases). Trimming pared 6 bases from V and 4 bases from J, leaving 16 bases between. Looked up from germline, CDR1 is SGHVS and CDR2 is FQNEAQ. CDR3 length: 15 residues. CDR3 sequence reads: CASRGTRDTNQPQHF. As DNA, the CDR3 is TGTGCCAGCAGGGGGACCCGGGACACTAATCAGCCCCAGCATTTT.

This clonotype was seen a handful of times. The chain joins TRBV2 to TRBJ2-1; D possibly corresponds to TRBD2 (7 bases). Trimming left V 8 bases short and J 2 bases short, with 10 bases between. The CDR3 extends over 13 amino acids. Germline CDR1 reads SNHLY; CDR2 reads FYNNEI. The chain's CDR3 is CASGRDTYNEQFF. Written as DNA, the CDR3 is TGTGCCAGCGGGAGGGACACCTACAATGAGCAGTTCTTC.

This clonotype was found a few times. The chain has TRBV11-1 and TRBJ1-1; TRBD1 agrees at 8 bases. J was trimmed by 7 bases and V by 4 bases; bases with no gene match: 8. CDR3 size: 14 residues. Germline V CDR1 and CDR2: SGHAT, FQDESV (reference sequence). The CDR3 sequence is CASSSYQGASEAFF. CDR3 DNA sequence: TGTGCCAGCAGCTCGTACCAGGGGGCAAGTGAAGCTTTCTTT.